The rows below give T cell receptor beta chains drawn from one sample of a study of cytomegalovirus exposure and HLA in healthy donors. Clones were sequenced by immunoSEQ multiplex PCR, and TCRdb holds only the in-frame ones, with some missing. The repertoire holds under 130,000 clones, nearly 80% seen once, with 1.3% in the top ten. The sequenced material came from PBMCs. The receptors here all came from a man younger than 45 in good health and CMV-seronegative. CDR3s include the opening cysteine and the closing phenylalanine or tryptophan. Fields, in order: D gene, CDR3 length, clone size, J gene, V gene, CDR3 protein, CDR3 DNA. A D gene is named only where the DNA matches it firmly. Size values are once, few and many counts, or a class for expanded clones, and some rows have none.

>.|11|.|TRBJ1-1|TRBV5-4
CASSLGREAFF
TGTGCCAGCAGCTTGGGCAGGGAAGCTTTCTTT
>TRBD2|12|.|TRBJ2-1|TRBV27
CASSLAGAKQFF
TGTGCCAGCAGTTTAGCGGGAGCGAAGCAGTTCTTC
>TRBD1|14|.|TRBJ2-7|TRBV28
CASSLTGTAYEQYF
TGTGCCAGCAGTTTAACCGGGACAGCCTACGAGCAGTACTTC
>TRBD2|17|.|TRBJ2-3|TRBV5-1
CASSLDERGDSTDTQYF
TGCGCCAGCAGCTTGGACGAGCGGGGGGATAGCACAGATACGCAGTATTTT
>.|13|once|TRBJ1-4|TRBV4-3
CASSQAFYEKLFF
TGCGCCAGCAGCCAAGCTTTTTATGAAAAACTGTTTTTT
>TRBD2|16|.|TRBJ2-7|TRBV5-4
CASSLAGGAGGYEQYF
TGTGCCAGCAGCTTGGCCGGTGGCGCGGGAGGTTACGAGCAGTACTTC
>.|16|.|TRBJ1-1|TRBV5-1
CASSLIGGHAGTEAFF
TGCGCCAGCAGCTTGATCGGTGGGCACGCAGGCACTGAAGCTTTCTTT
>TRBD2|15|.|TRBJ2-7|TRBV27
CASKLGAGDFYEQYF
TGTGCCAGCAAGTTGGGAGCGGGAGATTTCTACGAGCAGTACTTC
>.|16|.|TRBJ2-1|TRBV7-8
CASRNPRDWDVDEQFF
TGTGCCAGCAGGAACCCCCGGGACTGGGATGTCGATGAGCAGTTCTTC
>TRBD1|14|.|TRBJ2-7|TRBV5-1
CASMDREGEYEQYF
TGCGCCAGCATGGACAGGGAAGGGGAGTACGAGCAGTACTTC
>.|12|.|TRBJ2-1|TRBV9
CASSGRYNEQFF
TGTGCCAGCAGCGGGAGGTACAATGAGCAGTTCTTC
>TRBD2|18|once|TRBJ2-5|TRBV29-1
CSVVGSGSDHSPQETQYF
TGCAGCGTTGTAGGTAGCGGGAGCGATCACAGTCCCCAAGAGACCCAGTACTTC
>TRBD1|15|.|TRBJ2-2|TRBV18
CASSSTGGANGELFF
TGTGCCAGCTCATCCACAGGGGGCGCAAACGGGGAGCTGTTTTTT
>TRBD1|12|.|TRBJ2-5|TRBV28
CASSSRGETQYF
TGTGCCAGCAGTTCCAGGGGGGAGACCCAGTACTTC
>.|14|.|TRBJ2-7|TRBV6-5
CASSSGLGSYEQYF
TGTGCCAGCAGCTCAGGGTTAGGTTCCTACGAGCAGTACTTC
>TRBD1|13|.|TRBJ2-1|TRBV5-1
CASSTTGAHEQFF
TGCGCCAGCAGCACGACAGGGGCGCATGAGCAGTTCTTC
>.|14|.|TRBJ2-5|TRBV7-9
CASSLRRAQETQYF
TGTGCCAGCAGCTTAAGGCGGGCTCAGGAGACCCAGTACTTC
>.|16|few|TRBJ1-3|TRBV14
CASSDGRAVSGNTIYF
TGTGCCAGCAGCGACGGGCGGGCCGTCTCCGGAAACACCATATATTTT
>.|14|.|TRBJ1-1|TRBV4-3
CASSQESLSTEAFF
TGCGCCAGCAGCCAAGAGAGCCTGAGCACTGAAGCTTTCTTT
>TRBD1|15|.|TRBJ1-4|TRBV6-5
CASRGQGSTNEKLFF
TGTGCCAGTAGGGGACAGGGCTCAACTAATGAAAAACTGTTTTTT
>TRBD2|18|.|TRBJ2-1|TRBV10-3
CAISGGLAGESSYNEQFF
TGTGCCATCAGTGGGGGACTAGCGGGGGAAAGCTCCTACAATGAGCAGTTCTTC
>.|13|.|TRBJ1-4|TRBV2
CASSERRNEKLFF
TGTGCCAGCAGTGAACGCAGGAATGAAAAACTGTTTTTT
>.|13|.|TRBJ2-2|TRBV29-1
CSTDRRDTGELFF
TGCAGCACCGACAGAAGGGACACCGGGGAGCTGTTTTTT
>.|14|.|TRBJ1-5|TRBV10-2
CASSESQMNQPQHF
TGCGCCAGCAGTGAGTCCCAGATGAATCAGCCCCAGCATTTT
>.|13|.|TRBJ1-2|TRBV15
CATSQGSDYGYTF
TGTGCCACCAGCCAGGGGTCTGACTATGGCTACACCTTC
>.|14|.|TRBJ2-7|TRBV6-5
CASRTGQHSYEQYF
TGTGCCAGCAGGACGGGACAACACTCCTACGAGCAGTACTTC
>TRBD2|14|.|TRBJ2-3|TRBV6-5
CASRTSGGADTQYF
TGTGCCAGCAGAACTAGCGGGGGGGCAGATACGCAGTATTTT
>.|14|.|TRBJ2-7|TRBV5-4
CASARQEVPYEQYF
TGTGCCAGCGCCCGACAGGAGGTCCCCTACGAGCAGTACTTC
>.|16|.|TRBJ1-5|TRBV12-5
CASAGGLGLSNQPQHF
TGTGCTAGTGCCGGGGGACTCGGATTATCTAATCAGCCCCAGCATTTT
>TRBD1|13|.|TRBJ1-4|TRBV5-4
CAGQGAPNEKLFF
TGTGCCGGACAGGGGGCTCCTAATGAAAAACTGTTTTTT
>.|15|few|TRBJ1-1|TRBV5-1
CASSLGMGGGEAAFF
TGCGCCAGCAGCTTGGGGATGGGTGGAGGGGAAGCAGCTTTCTTT
>.|11|.|TRBJ2-7|TRBV30
CAYQNRYEQYF
TGTGCCTATCAAAACAGGTACGAGCAGTACTTC
>TRBD1|16|once|TRBJ1-4|TRBV27
CASSSRGTGFNEKLFF
TGTGCCAGCAGCTCAAGGGGGACAGGGTTTAATGAAAAACTGTTTTTT
>.|11|once|TRBJ2-7|TRBV29-1
CSVSATREQYF
TGCAGCGTTTCGGCCACGAGGGAGCAGTACTTC
>.|12|.|TRBJ1-4|TRBV28
CASSMTDEKLFF
TGTGCCAGCAGTATGACAGATGAAAAACTGTTTTTT
>.|14|.|TRBJ2-2|TRBV18
CASSRATPPGELFF
TGTGCCAGCTCACGGGCAACACCACCCGGGGAGCTGTTTTTT
>.|12|once|TRBJ1-2|TRBV14
CASSQQGYGYTF
TGTGCCAGCAGCCAACAGGGGTACGGCTACACCTTC
>.|13|.|TRBJ2-2|TRBV30
CASRTGNTGELFF
TGTGCCTCACGAACAGGGAACACCGGGGAGCTGTTTTTT
>TRBD1|19|.|TRBJ2-3|TRBV6-1
CASSEATIYRDRASDTQYF
TGTGCCAGCAGTGAAGCCACAATCTACCGGGACAGGGCTTCAGATACGCAGTATTTT
>.|15|.|TRBJ2-5|TRBV5-1
CASSLLAGGLETQYF
TGCGCCAGCAGCTTGCTTGCCGGGGGTTTGGAGACCCAGTACTTC
>.|15|.|TRBJ1-2|TRBV28
CASSRSKGSFYGYTF
TGTGCCAGCAGTCGGAGTAAAGGCTCCTTCTATGGCTACACCTTC
>.|13|.|TRBJ1-4|TRBV6-1
CASSEHTNEKLFF
TGTGCCAGCAGTGAACACACCAATGAAAAACTGTTTTTT
>TRBD2|15|once|TRBJ2-7|TRBV15
CATSKPGLAGDEQYF
TGTGCCACCAGCAAACCGGGACTAGCGGGGGACGAGCAGTACTTC
>TRBD1|16|.|TRBJ1-1|TRBV7-9
CAESQEGTGMNTEAFF
TGTGCCGAATCCCAAGAAGGGACAGGAATGAACACTGAAGCTTTCTTT
>.|14|once|TRBJ1-1|TRBV7-2
CASSPGMTNSEAFF
TGTGCCAGCAGCCCAGGCATGACTAACAGTGAAGCTTTCTTT
>TRBD1|15|.|TRBJ1-2|TRBV2
CASRILGQGFDGYTF
TGTGCCAGCAGAATTTTAGGACAGGGGTTTGATGGCTACACCTTC
>TRBD1|14|.|TRBJ2-7|TRBV25-1
CASSEVTGGYEQYF
TGTGCCAGCAGTGAAGTAACAGGGGGCTACGAGCAGTACTTC
>.|15|.|TRBJ1-1|TRBV4-3
CASSQDLGGDNEAFF
TGCGCCAGCAGCCAAGATCTGGGAGGGGATAATGAAGCTTTCTTT
>TRBD1|15|.|TRBJ2-7|TRBV2
CASSERQGFFYEQYF
TGTGCCAGCAGTGAACGACAGGGGTTTTTCTACGAGCAGTACTTC